This T cell receptor beta chain was found in a study of regulatory T cells in long-lasting Graves disease. Time point denoted: newly diagnosed GD, antithyroid drugs for less than 3 months. There was RNA extracted from PBMCs, and the TCR library was made from it. Assembly of TCR beta libraries relied on iRepertoire HTBI primers together with Arm-PCR of CDR3 regions. MiXCR, run by TCRdb on the multiplex PCR reads, gives a single entry per CDR3 protein. The sample includes about 470,000 distinct CDR3 sequences, 14% to 15% of them seen just once. Germline loops: CDR1 SGHVS, CDR2 FNYEAQ. CDR3 length equals 15 residues. V was pared by 5 bases and J by 0 bases, with 11 bases between. This clonotype was seen ten or more times. The same data also contributed to another study, on T cells in Graves' hyperthyroidism and ophthalmopathy.

The clonotype originates from a woman in her thirties with Graves disease. The chain couples TRBV7-6 to TRBJ1-5, with a weak D call TRBD1 (5 bases). Sequencing was performed on peripheral blood mononuclear cells (PBMCs), taken at new diagnosis, from a patient treated with antithyroid drugs. The CDR3 is CASSVGTDSNQPQHF. The DNA of the CDR3 is TGTGCCAGCAGCGTTGGGACGGATAGCAATCAGCCCCAGCATTTT.